Sequencing of this T cell receptor (beta chain) was carried out in a study of regulatory T cells in long-lasting Graves disease. Findings and caveats of the study: Persistent patients shared more public clonotypes (roughly 3,000) than newly diagnosed patients (around 1,000).

Germline V lookup: CDR1 SGHTS, CDR2 YDEGEE. This CDR3 comprises 11 residues. V gave up 7 bases and J gave up 7 bases, with 11 bases separating them. Indicated time point: newly diagnosed GD, antithyroid drugs for less than 3 months. With RNA extracted from PBMCs as input, the TCR library was made. Sequencing libraries for TCR beta were prepared with iRepertoire HTBI primers and Arm-PCR of CDR3 regions. TCRdb analysed the multiplex PCR reads with MiXCR anew, one entry per CDR3 protein. This table holds 400,000 to 500,000 distinct CDR3 sequences, 13% to 15% found once. This clonotype was observed many times. What it binds is not known. This sample was also put to use in a study of T cells in Graves' hyperthyroidism and ophthalmopathy.

This receptor was obtained from a woman between 45 and 65 years old with Graves disease. This sample comprised peripheral blood mononuclear cells (PBMCs), obtained at new diagnosis, from a patient treated with antithyroid drugs. The genes are TRBV5-8 and TRBJ1-1; D is perhaps TRBD1 (5 bases). The chain's CDR3 is CASDGGLEAFF. As DNA, the CDR3 is TGTGCCAGCGATGGGGGACTTGAAGCTTTCTTT.